This entry lists 14 T cell receptor beta chains sequenced from one sample in a study of spatial heterogeneity in lung cancer. Specified time point: blood at routine non-recurrence follow-up after resection. Via MiXCR, TCRdb re-called the 5' RACE reads, giving one row per CDR3 protein. The sample records over 45,000 distinct CDR3 sequences, roughly 12% being singletons. Sequenced material: PBMCs, taken at follow-up. Receptor source: a male donor with early-stage non-small cell lung cancer.

This clonotype was observed at least ten times. V is TRBV20-1 and J is TRBJ2-3; TRBD2 matches 11 bases. This CDR3 is built from 15 residues. Germline V gene data show CDR1 as DFQATT and CDR2 as SNEGSKA (reference sequence). V lost 2 bases, J lost 7 bases, and 8 bases stayed unmatched. CDR3 bases: TGCAGTGCTAGACGCCATAGCGGGGGGGCCTATACGCAGTATTTT. Translation gives CSARRHSGGAYTQYF.

This chain joins TRBV6-5 and TRBJ1-5, with TRBD1 matching 7 bases. With 0 bases clipped from V and 7 bases from J, the junction kept 6 bases outside the gene matches. This CDR3 spans 15 amino acids. In germline, CDR1 is MNHEY, CDR2 SVGAGI. Here the CDR3 reads CASSYSSTGQQPQHF. The CDR3 DNA is TGTGCCAGCAGTTACTCTTCGACAGGGCAACAGCCCCAGCATTTT.

This clonotype was seen ten or more times. The chain couples TRBV12-3 or TRBV12-4 to TRBJ1-1, with D maybe TRBD1 (5 bases). V lost 7 bases, J lost 4 bases, and 13 bases lay in between. The CDR3 contains 13 residues. CDR3 region: CASTETALTEAFF. The DNA for the CDR3 is TGTGCCAGCACCGAGACAGCCCTCACTGAAGCTTTCTTT.

This clonotype was recorded many times. This sequence joins TRBV20-1 and TRBJ1-1; the D is unclear. CDR3 length: 13 amino acids. V dropped 0 bases and J dropped 1 base, with 6 bases sitting between them. In germline, CDR1 is DFQATT, CDR2 SNEGSKA (reference sequence). The CDR3 DNA reads as TGCAGTGCTAGAGACCACCGGAACACTGAAGCTTTCTTT. Encoded protein: CSARDHRNTEAFF.

This clonotype was observed a handful of times. The chain couples TRBV4-3 to TRBJ2-2; D perhaps matches TRBD2 (6 bases). The V and J ends lost 0 bases and 6 bases respectively, with 8 bases between them. Looked up from germline, CDR1 is LGHNA and CDR2 is YSLEER. This CDR3 spans 14 amino acids. The CDR3 coding sequence is TGCGCCAGCAGCCAAGAGACGGGGGCCGGGGAGCTGTTTTTT. Amino acids: CASSQETGAGELFF.

This clonotype was counted only a few times. The rearrangement uses TRBV5-1 and TRBJ1-1; D not resolved. The CDR3 consists of 13 residues. Between the trimmed V and J ends, which lost 2 bases and 0 bases, there was a span of 5 bases. CDR1 and CDR2 from the germline V gene are SGHRS and YFSETQ. The DNA for the CDR3 is TGCGCCAGCAGCTTCACAATGAACACTGAAGCTTTCTTT. Translating it yields CASSFTMNTEAFF.

This rearrangement joins TRBV20-1 to TRBJ2-7, with 7 bases fitting TRBD2. Germline-derived CDR1 and CDR2 are DFQATT and SNEGSKA (reference sequence). Trimming took 4 bases from V and 1 from J; bases not matched to a gene: 7. The CDR3 totals 14 residues. Written as DNA, the CDR3 is TGCAGTGCTATGCCAGGCGGGGGATCCTACGAGCAGTACTTC. Translated, it gives CSAMPGGGSYEQYF.

In this sample, this clonotype turned up a few times. The chain is built from TRBV24-1 and TRBJ2-2; a possible D gene is TRBD1 (6 bases). The CDR3 contains 14 residues. CDR1 and CDR2 (germline): KGHDR, SFDVKD. V gave up 6 bases and J gave up 4 bases, with 11 bases separating them. The CDR3 DNA follows: TGTGCCACCAGTACAAACAGGGTCACCGGGGAGCTGTTTTTT. Translated, it gives CATSTNRVTGELFF.

This clonotype was seen repeatedly, ten times or more. The chain recombines TRBV11-2 with TRBJ2-7, with TRBD1 identical over 9 bases. Germline CDR1 is SGHAT and CDR2 is FQNNGV. Trimming at V came to 1 base and at J to 3 bases, leaving 7 bases not matched to a gene. CDR3 length: 16 amino acids. The CDR3 protein is CASSLAPGTGFYEQYF. In DNA, the CDR3 is TGTGCCAGCAGCTTAGCCCCCGGGACAGGGTTCTACGAGCAGTACTTC.

This clonotype occurred a few times. J is TRBJ1-2 and V is TRBV7-9; D not resolved. Germline loops: CDR1 SEHNR, CDR2 FQNEAQ (reference sequence). CDR3 length: 14 residues. V lost 1 base to trimming and J lost 9 bases, with 15 bases between them. The CDR3 is CASSLEGIGSSYTF. The CDR3 coding sequence is TGTGCCAGCAGCTTAGAGGGAATAGGCAGCAGCTACACCTTC.

This clonotype was observed many times. The rearrangement links TRBV13 to TRBJ2-7; 7 nucleotides line up with TRBD1. The CDR3 is 16 residues long. The trim removed 3 bases at V and 0 bases at J, leaving 8 bases unmatched. CDR1 PRHDT and CDR2 FYEKMQ come from the germline V gene (reference sequence). The CDR3 loop is CASSFNRGPSSYEQYF. CDR3 DNA sequence: TGTGCCAGCAGCTTTAACAGGGGCCCTAGCTCCTACGAGCAGTACTTC.

The rearrangement links TRBV20-1 to TRBJ2-7; 10 bases fit TRBD2. This CDR3 comprises 14 residues. With 3 bases clipped from V and 3 bases from J, the junction kept 5 bases outside the gene matches. From germline, CDR1 is DFQATT and CDR2 SNEGSKA (reference sequence). CDR3 nucleotide sequence: TGCAGTGCTAGTCTTAGCGGGGGGTTCTACGAGCAGTACTTC. Translation: CSASLSGGFYEQYF.

Of note for this clonotype: This clone may be a read error of a much larger clone one base away. This chain uses TRBV6-2 or TRBV6-3 with TRBJ1-5; maybe TRBD1 (5 bases). The CDR3 has 15 amino acids. Germline values: CDR1 MNHEY, CDR2 SVGEGT. The V end was cut by 1 base, the J end by 4 bases, with 11 bases between. The chain's CDR3 is CASSYFGGRNQPQHF. For the CDR3, the DNA is TGTGCCAGCAGTTACTTCGGGGGGAGGAATCAGCCCCAGCATTTT.

This clonotype was detected only a few times. This chain joins TRBV6-5 and TRBJ1-2; D not certain. CDR3 length equals 13 residues. The ends were cut back, 9 bases at V and 4 bases at J, with 15 bases in the middle. The germline gives CDR1 MNHEY, CDR2 SVGAGI. CDR3 DNA sequence: TGTGCCAGTCGACACCGGGAATTCTATGGCTACACCTTC. It translates to CASRHREFYGYTF.